What follows describes a single TCR beta chain. Germline V gene data show CDR1 as KGHSH and CDR2 as LQKENI. Between the trimmed V and J ends, which lost 2 bases and 9 bases, there was a span of 16 bases. This CDR3 region has 14 residues. The record originates from a study of blood T cell repertoires in COVID-19. For the study at large: Some COVID-19 samples were acute and others convalescent; all came from the United States, Italy and Spain. The cDNA or gDNA used as material had been derived from T cells, B-cell-depleted T cells, or PBMCs.

Authors' analysis steps: Scientists estimated how many nucleated cells there were by amplifying reference gene primers. Some clones are missing from TCRdb's copy, which holds only in-frame ones; the method was immunoSEQ multiplex PCR. V and J calls plus clone size are reproduced from that table; the DNA served to infer D and trimming. The data hold around 150,000 clones, with about 86% observed a single time. J is TRBJ1-1 and V is TRBV18; D not resolved. The source material was peripheral blood. This clonotype was sampled from a man aged 55 to 70 with acute or convalescent COVID-19. As DNA, the CDR3 is TGTGCCAGCTCACCAGCGGCAGCGTTTCACAAAGCTTTCTTT. It encodes CASSPAAAFHKAFF.